This paragraph covers one T cell receptor (beta chain) sequence. Its antigen remains unknown. Separate alpha and beta amplification began at the second PCR step. Germline CDR1 and CDR2: LGHNA and YSLEER. The CDR3 has 15 amino acids. Trimming pared 3 bases from V and 8 bases from J, leaving 16 bases between. Two oligonucleotides, mixed equimolar, formed the beta constant-region primer covering TRBC1 and TRBC2. Ligated cDNA was amplified by four rounds of PCR with nested alpha and beta constant-region primers and SP2. TCRdb itself ran the UMI-ligation and nested PCR reads through MiXCR, one entry per CDR3 protein. The table has more than 95,000 distinct CDR3 sequences, around 13% seen once. These data originate in a study of naive and memory T cell subsets. The study, taken as a whole, reports: A few larger clonotypes appeared in naive repertoires, especially CD8, possibly memory cells re-expressing CD45RA. In naive cells, over 85% of TCR sequences were seen only once.

This sequence originates from a human donor in good health. The V and J genes are TRBV4-3 and TRBJ1-4, with D unclear. What was sequenced was naive CD8+ T cells from blood. CDR3 DNA: TGCGCCAGCAGCCACTACGTGAACCTACAAGAAAAACTGTTTTTT. It yields the protein CASSHYVNLQEKLFF.